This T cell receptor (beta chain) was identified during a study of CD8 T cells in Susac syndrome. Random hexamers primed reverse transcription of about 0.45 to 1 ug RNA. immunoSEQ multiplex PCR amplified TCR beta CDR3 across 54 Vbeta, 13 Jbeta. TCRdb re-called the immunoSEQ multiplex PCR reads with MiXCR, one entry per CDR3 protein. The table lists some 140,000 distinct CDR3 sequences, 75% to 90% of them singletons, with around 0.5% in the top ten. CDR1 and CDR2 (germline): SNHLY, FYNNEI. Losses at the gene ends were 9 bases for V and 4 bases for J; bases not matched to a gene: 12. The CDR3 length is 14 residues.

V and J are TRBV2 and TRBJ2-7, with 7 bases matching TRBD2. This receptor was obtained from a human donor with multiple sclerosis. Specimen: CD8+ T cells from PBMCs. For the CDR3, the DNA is TGTGCCAGTCAGGGCGAGCGGGATCATTACGAGCAGTACGTC. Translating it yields CASQGERDHYEQYV.